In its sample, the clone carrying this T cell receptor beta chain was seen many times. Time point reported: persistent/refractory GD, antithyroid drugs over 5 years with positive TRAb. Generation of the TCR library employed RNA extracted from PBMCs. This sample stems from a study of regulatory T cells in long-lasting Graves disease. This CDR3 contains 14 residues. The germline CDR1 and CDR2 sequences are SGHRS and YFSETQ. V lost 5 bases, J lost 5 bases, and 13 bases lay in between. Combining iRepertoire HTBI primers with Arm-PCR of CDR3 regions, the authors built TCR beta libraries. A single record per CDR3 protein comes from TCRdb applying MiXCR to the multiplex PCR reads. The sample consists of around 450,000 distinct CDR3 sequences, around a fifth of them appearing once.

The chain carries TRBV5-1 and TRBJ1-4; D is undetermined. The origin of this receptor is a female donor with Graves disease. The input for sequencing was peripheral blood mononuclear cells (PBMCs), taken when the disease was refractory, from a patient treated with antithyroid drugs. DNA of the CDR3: TGCGCCAGCAGGAACGGAACCGCAAATGAAAAACTGTTTTTT. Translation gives CASRNGTANEKLFF.